This is a list of T cell receptor beta chains from one sample in a study of cytomegalovirus exposure and HLA in healthy donors. Sequencing used immunoSEQ multiplex PCR; TCRdb keeps in-frame clones, though not all of them. The data contain 250,000 or so clones, nearly 95% of them seen just once; the ten biggest clones take up 1.7%. Sequenced: PBMCs. The receptors come from a girl aged 2 to 9 in good health and CMV-seronegative. Each CDR3 is given with its conserved first and last residue. Fields, in order: V gene, CDR3 length, clone size, J gene, D gene, CDR3 protein, CDR3 DNA. The D gene is left open where the match is weak. A row's size may be missing; if present it is once, few, many or a size class.

TRBV6-1	18	.	TRBJ1-2	.	CASSEGRLRGGPYYGYTF	TGTGCCAGCAGTGAAGGGCGGCTGCGGGGGGGGCCGTACTATGGCTACACCTTC
TRBV2	14	.	TRBJ1-3	.	CASSDDTSGNTIYF	TGTGCCAGCAGTGACGACACTTCTGGAAACACCATATATTTT
TRBV11-1	12	once	TRBJ1-1	TRBD1	CASSLNRGSAFF	TGTGCCAGCAGCTTGAACAGGGGATCAGCTTTCTTT
TRBV27	13	.	TRBJ1-2	.	CASSFTGYNGYTF	TGTGCCAGCAGCTTCACAGGGTATAATGGCTACACCTTC
TRBV28	15	.	TRBJ1-3	TRBD1	CASSTRDRVGNTIYF	TGTGCCAGCAGTACCCGGGACAGGGTCGGAAACACCATATATTTT
TRBV27	14	.	TRBJ2-2	.	CASGRGGVPGELFF	TGTGCCAGCGGGAGAGGGGGGGTGCCCGGGGAGCTGTTTTTT
TRBV7-9	15	.	TRBJ1-2	.	CSSSLSGEHRRGYTF	TGTTCCAGCAGCTTATCAGGGGAACATCGACGGGGCTACACCTTC
TRBV2	17	.	TRBJ2-2	TRBD1	CASSGPGTVGGTGELFF	TGTGCCAGCAGTGGCCCCGGGACAGTCGGCGGCACCGGGGAGCTGTTTTTT
TRBV7-9	13	.	TRBJ1-2	TRBD1	CASSLTGAYGYTF	TGTGCCAGCAGCCTGACAGGGGCCTATGGCTACACCTTC
TRBV5-1	15	.	TRBJ2-1	TRBD2	CASIAGTSGNNEQFF	TGCGCCAGCATCGCCGGGACTAGCGGGAACAATGAGCAGTTCTTC
TRBV29-1	14	.	TRBJ2-7	TRBD1	CSVDRGTGLGEQYF	TGCAGCGTTGATCGGGGGACAGGGCTGGGCGAGCAGTACTTC
TRBV6-5	15	.	TRBJ2-1	.	CASNHFGDPGNEQFF	TGTGCCAGCAACCACTTCGGCGACCCGGGGAATGAGCAGTTCTTC
TRBV6-4	13	.	TRBJ1-5	.	CASSDSNGQPQHF	TGTGCCAGCAGTGACTCGAACGGTCAGCCCCAGCATTTT
TRBV29-1	13	.	TRBJ1-1	.	CSVSQRLGGEAFF	TGCAGCGTCTCTCAGAGGCTAGGGGGTGAAGCTTTCTTT
TRBV23-1	18	.	TRBJ2-7	TRBD1	CASSQSRWGQGAIYEQYF	TGCGCCAGCAGTCAATCCCGCTGGGGACAGGGGGCAATCTACGAGCAGTACTTC
TRBV9	16	.	TRBJ1-1	TRBD1	CASSVALATGRTEAFF	TGTGCCAGCAGCGTAGCACTGGCGACAGGGAGGACTGAAGCTTTCTTT
TRBV5-1	15	.	TRBJ1-5	.	CASSIRPGANQPQHF	TGCGCCAGCAGCATCCGGCCAGGGGCTAATCAGCCCCAGCATTTT
TRBV29-1	13	.	TRBJ2-3	TRBD2	CSVDGGGTDTQYF	TGCAGCGTGGACGGGGGGGGCACAGATACGCAGTATTTT
TRBV7-2	13	.	TRBJ2-1	TRBD1	CASSSTGGDEQFF	TGTGCCAGCAGCTCAACAGGGGGAGATGAGCAGTTCTTC
TRBV11-2	18	.	TRBJ2-3	TRBD2	CASSLTGGSSTSTDTQYF	TGTGCCAGCAGCCTCACGGGGGGTTCATCCACTAGCACAGATACGCAGTATTTT
TRBV27	11	.	TRBJ2-4	.	CASSPGDIQYF	TGTGCCAGCAGCCCAGGGGACATTCAGTACTTC
TRBV5-1	14	.	TRBJ2-5	.	CASSFSGSRQTQYF	TGCGCCAGCAGCTTTTCGGGGAGTCGGCAAACCCAGTACTTC
TRBV6-5	14	.	TRBJ1-1	.	CASSYSGPAAEAFF	TGTGCCAGCAGTTACTCGGGCCCGGCAGCTGAAGCTTTCTTT
TRBV7-6	15	.	TRBJ2-2	TRBD2	CASSFGLANTGELFF	TGTGCCAGCAGCTTTGGACTAGCGAACACCGGGGAGCTGTTTTTT